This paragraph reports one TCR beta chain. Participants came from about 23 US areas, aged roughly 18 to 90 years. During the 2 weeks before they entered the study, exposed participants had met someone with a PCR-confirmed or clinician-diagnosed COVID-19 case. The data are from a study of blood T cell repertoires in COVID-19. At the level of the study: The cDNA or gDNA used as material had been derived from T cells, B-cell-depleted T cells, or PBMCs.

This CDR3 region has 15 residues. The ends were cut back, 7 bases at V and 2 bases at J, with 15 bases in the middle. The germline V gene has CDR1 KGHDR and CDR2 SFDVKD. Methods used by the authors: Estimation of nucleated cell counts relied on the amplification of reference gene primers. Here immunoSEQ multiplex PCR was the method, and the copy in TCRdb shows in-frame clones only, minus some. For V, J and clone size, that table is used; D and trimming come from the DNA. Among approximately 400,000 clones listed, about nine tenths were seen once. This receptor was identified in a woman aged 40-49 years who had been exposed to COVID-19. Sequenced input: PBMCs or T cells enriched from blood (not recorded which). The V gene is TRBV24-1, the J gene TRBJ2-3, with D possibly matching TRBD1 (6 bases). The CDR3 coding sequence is TGTGCCACCAGCAAAGCCGGGACAATCACAGATACGCAGTATTTT. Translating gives CATSKAGTITDTQYF.